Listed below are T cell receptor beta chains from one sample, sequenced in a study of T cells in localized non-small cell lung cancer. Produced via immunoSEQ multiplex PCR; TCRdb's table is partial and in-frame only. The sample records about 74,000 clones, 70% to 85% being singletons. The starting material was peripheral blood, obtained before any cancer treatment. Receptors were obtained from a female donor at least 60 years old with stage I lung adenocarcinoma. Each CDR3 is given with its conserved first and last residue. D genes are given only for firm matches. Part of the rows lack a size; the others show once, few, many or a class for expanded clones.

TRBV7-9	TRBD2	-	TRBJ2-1	CASSFGMGSSGIYNEQFF	TGTGCCAGCAGCTTTGGTATGGGTTCTAGCGGGATATACAATGAGCAGTTCTTC
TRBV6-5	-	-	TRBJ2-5	CASSYAETQYF	TGTGCCAGCAGTTACGCAGAGACCCAGTACTTC
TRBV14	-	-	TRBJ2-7	CASSQVGEVHEQYF	TGTGCCAGCAGCCAAGTCGGGGAGGTTCACGAGCAGTACTTC
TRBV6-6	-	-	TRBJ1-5	CASRGGSGNQPQHF	TGTGCCAGCAGGGGGGGCAGCGGCAATCAGCCCCAGCATTTT
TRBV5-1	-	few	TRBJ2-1	CASSSTGTPSYNEQFF	TGCGCCAGCAGCTCGACCGGGACTCCCTCCTACAATGAGCAGTTCTTC
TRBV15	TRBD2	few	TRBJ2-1	CATSRVRLALYNEQFF	TGTGCCACCAGCAGAGTACGACTAGCGCTATACAATGAGCAGTTCTTC
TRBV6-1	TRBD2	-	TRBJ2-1	CASTLAGESYNEQFF	TGTGCCAGCACCTTAGCGGGGGAATCCTACAATGAGCAGTTCTTC
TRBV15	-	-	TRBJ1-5	CATSRDTSLDQPQHF	TGTGCCACCAGCAGAGATACAAGTTTGGATCAGCCCCAGCATTTT
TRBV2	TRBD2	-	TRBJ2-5	CASSETSGTQYF	TGTGCCAGCAGTGAGACTAGCGGGACCCAGTACTTC
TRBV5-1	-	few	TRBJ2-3	CASSRLGAVGTDTQYF	TGCGCCAGCAGCCGCTTGGGGGCGGTAGGCACAGATACGCAGTATTTT
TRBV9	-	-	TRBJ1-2	CASSVGIGGSGYGYTF	TGTGCCAGCAGCGTAGGGATCGGGGGCTCGGGCTATGGCTACACCTTC
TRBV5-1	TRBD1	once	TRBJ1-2	CASSLVPGGNYGYTF	TGCGCCAGCAGCTTGGTCCCAGGGGGGAACTATGGCTACACCTTC
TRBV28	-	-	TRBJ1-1	CASSSRGGYTEAFF	TGTGCCAGCAGTAGCCGCGGGGGATACACTGAAGCTTTCTTT
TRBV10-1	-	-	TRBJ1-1	CASSEGPDGSTEAFF	TGCGCCAGCAGTGAGGGGCCGGACGGGAGCACTGAAGCTTTCTTT
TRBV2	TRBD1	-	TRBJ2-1	CASRQDRANEQFF	TGTGCCAGCAGACAGGACAGGGCTAATGAGCAGTTCTTC
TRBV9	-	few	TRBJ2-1	CASSALSEATPILNEQFF	TGTGCCAGCAGCGCCCTCTCAGAGGCCACTCCGATTCTCAATGAGCAGTTCTTC
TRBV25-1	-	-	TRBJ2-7	CASSKTTPPYEQYF	TGTGCCAGCAGTAAGACTACACCCCCCTACGAGCAGTACTTC
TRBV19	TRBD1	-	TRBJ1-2	CASTKGQGLYGYTF	TGTGCCAGTACCAAGGGACAGGGCCTCTATGGCTACACCTTC
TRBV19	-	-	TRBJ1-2	CASSMRVSENYGYTF	TGTGCCAGTAGTATGAGGGTCAGCGAAAACTATGGCTACACCTTC
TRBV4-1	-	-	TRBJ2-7	CASSRDYEQYF	TGCGCCAGCAGCCGAGACTACGAGCAGTACTTC
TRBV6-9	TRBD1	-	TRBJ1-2	CASSYVGQGSGYTF	TGTGCCAGCAGTTACGTGGGACAGGGGTCTGGCTACACCTTC
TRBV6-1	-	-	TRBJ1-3	CASGRGNTGNTIYF	TGTGCCAGCGGAAGAGGAAACACTGGAAACACCATATATTTT
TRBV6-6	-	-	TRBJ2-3	CASKASRGGSTDTQYF	TGTGCCAGCAAAGCAAGTCGTGGGGGTAGCACAGATACGCAGTATTTT
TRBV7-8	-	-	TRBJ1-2	CASSPPLGGADYGYTF	TGTGCCAGCAGCCCCCCACTCGGAGGAGCAGACTATGGCTACACCTTC
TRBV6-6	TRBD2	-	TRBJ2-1	CASSGTSGSYNEQFF	TGTGCCAGCAGCGGGACTAGCGGGTCCTACAATGAGCAGTTCTTC
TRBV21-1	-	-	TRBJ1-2	CASSKARGQNYGYTF	TGTGCCAGCAGCAAAGCGCGGGGACAGAACTATGGCTACACCTTC
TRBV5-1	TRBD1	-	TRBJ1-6	CASTEGQGYSPLHF	TGCGCCAGCACAGAGGGACAGGGGTATTCACCCCTCCACTTT
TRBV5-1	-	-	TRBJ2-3	CASSWDRTSTDTQYF	TGCGCCAGCAGCTGGGACCGAACTAGCACAGATACGCAGTATTTT
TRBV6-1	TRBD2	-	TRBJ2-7	CASRGTSGGYEQYF	TGTGCCAGCAGGGGGACTAGCGGGGGTTACGAGCAGTACTTC
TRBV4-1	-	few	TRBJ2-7	CASSQEEGLYYEQYF	TGCGCCAGCAGCCAAGAAGAGGGGCTTTACTACGAGCAGTACTTC
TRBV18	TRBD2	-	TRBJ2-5	CASSPRREYQETQYF	TGTGCCAGCTCACCACGGCGGGAGTACCAAGAGACCCAGTACTTC
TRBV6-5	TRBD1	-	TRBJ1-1	CASSYSTGGRTEAFF	TGTGCCAGCAGTTACTCGACAGGGGGTCGAACTGAAGCTTTCTTT
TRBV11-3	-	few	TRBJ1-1	CASSLDLLNTEAFF	TGTGCCAGCAGCTTAGATTTGCTGAACACTGAAGCTTTCTTT
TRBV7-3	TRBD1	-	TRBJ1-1	CASSTTGGTEAFF	TGTGCCAGCAGCACCACAGGGGGCACTGAAGCTTTCTTT
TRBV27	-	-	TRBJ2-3	CASTTGVTDTQYF	TGTGCCAGCACTACAGGCGTCACAGATACGCAGTATTTT